Shown below are 9 T cell receptor beta chains from a single sample sequenced in a study of shared clonotypes between healthy human individuals. CD45RO-negative CD8 cells positively selected for CCR7 made up the naive population, which excluded terminally differentiated effector memory CD45RA+ cells. Produced via immunoSEQ multiplex PCR; TCRdb's table is partial and in-frame only. Of about 600,000 clones in the sample, over 95% were seen once. The sequenced material came from naive CD8+ T cells sorted from blood. These receptor sequences come from a woman aged 30 to 39 in good health.

The chain has TRBV6-1 and TRBJ1-2, with no clear D. This CDR3 comprises 15 residues. The germline gives CDR1 MNHNS, CDR2 SASEGT. V gave up 6 bases and J gave up 4 bases, with 18 bases separating them. The CDR3 bases are TGTGCCAGCAGGGGTTGGGAGAGGGTTGGCTATGGCTACACCTTC. This codes for CASRGWERVGYGYTF.

The V and J genes are TRBV29-1 and TRBJ2-7; perhaps TRBD1 as D (6 bases). Trimming removed 5 bases at V and 4 bases at J, with 18 bases between. CDR1 and CDR2 (germline): SQVTM, ANQGSEA. This CDR3 region has 14 residues. The CDR3 DNA is TGCAGCGTTACCTCTGGGGACATAGTGTACGAGCAGTACTTC. As protein: CSVTSGDIVYEQYF.

Concerning this clone: Other DNA sequences in the same sample also yield this CDR3. V is TRBV27 and J is TRBJ1-2; 7 nucleotides match TRBD1. Germline V CDR1 and CDR2: MNHEY, SMNVEV (reference sequence). V shed 6 bases, J shed 3 bases, and the junction held 4 bases outside the gene matches. There are 13 residues in the CDR3. CDR3 region: CASSHGTDYGYTF. The DNA of the CDR3 is TGTGCCAGCAGCCACGGGACAGACTATGGCTACACCTTC.

This sequence joins TRBV30 and TRBJ2-1; 11 bases match TRBD2. This CDR3 is built from 16 residues. Germline trimming cut 2 bases from V and 4 bases from J; bases unmatched to any gene: 7. The V gene's germline CDR1 is GTSNPN and CDR2 SVGIG (reference sequence). CDR3 protein: CAWSYPSGRKYNEQFF. DNA for the CDR3: TGTGCCTGGAGTTATCCTAGCGGGAGGAAATACAATGAGCAGTTCTTC.

The rearrangement joins TRBV27 to TRBJ1-1, with D uncertain. The CDR3 has 14 residues. V was trimmed by 8 bases and J by 0 bases, leaving 13 bases between them. Germline V gene lookup returns CDR1 MNHEY and CDR2 SMNVEV (reference sequence). CDR3 sequence reads: CASSDGPMNTEAFF. The DNA of the CDR3 is TGTGCCAGCTCGGACGGACCTATGAACACTGAAGCTTTCTTT.

The chain has TRBV27 and TRBJ2-7, with 14 nucleotides matching TRBD2. The CDR3 covers 16 residues. Germline CDR1 MNHEY, CDR2 SMNVEV (reference sequence). V lost 5 bases to trimming and J lost 3 bases; unmatched junction nucleotides: 6. DNA of the CDR3: TGTGCCAGCAGTATTGGGACTAGCGGGGGTCTCTACGAGCAGTACTTC. Translated, it gives CASSIGTSGGLYEQYF.

The chain couples TRBV4-1 to TRBJ2-2; no clear D. There are 17 residues in the CDR3. With 0 bases removed from V and 0 bases from J, the gap between germline ends came to 11 bases. CDR1 is MGHRA, CDR2 YSYEKL, per germline. In DNA form, the CDR3 reads TGCGCCAGCAGCCAAGAGGTCTTGGCGGCGAACACCGGGGAGCTGTTTTTT. Its protein is CASSQEVLAANTGELFF.

CDR3 protein: CASEAWAVGANVLTF. For the CDR3, the DNA is TGTGCCAGCGAGGCCTGGGCCGTAGGGGCCAACGTCCTGACTTTC. The V gene is TRBV2, the J gene TRBJ2-6; D is unclear. Looked up from germline, CDR1 is SNHLY and CDR2 is FYNNEI. The CDR3 spans 15 residues. Trimming cost V 8 bases and J 4 bases, with 15 bases left between them.

J is TRBJ1-5 and V is TRBV2, with 8 positions matching TRBD1. The CDR3 runs 14 residues. V dropped 3 bases and J dropped 6; count of bases not matched to a gene: 4. Germline V CDR1 and CDR2: SNHLY, FYNNEI. CDR3 sequence (DNA): TGTGCCAGCAGTGACGGACAGGGAGGTCAGCCCCAGCATTTT. Its protein is CASSDGQGGQPQHF.